Included here is one TCR beta chain sequence, with context. This clonotype was counted a few times. Its antigen target is currently unknown. Base qualities are not recorded, but no much larger clone differs from it by a single base. This sample was taken from a study of identical twins (dated by TCRdb to the mid-2010s). Regarding the study in general: To test whether fetal clonotypes persist, the study used deep sequencing on TCR alpha and beta repertoires from monozygotic twins, unrelated adults of various ages, and cord blood. Replicate twin experiments were performed at different times using different library preparation protocols to rule out contamination. General findings and caveats noted by the study authors: The excess sharing between twins in beta out-of-frame sequences was weaker because fewer shared sequences reduced the signal-to-noise ratio. Recombination models systematically underestimated out-of-frame TCR alpha sharing in monozygotic twins but agreed with sharing between unrelated individuals. Invariant T cells such as MAIT and iNKT could partly confound zero-insertion analyses, although diverse VJ usage argued against such confounding for most clonotypes. Abundant cord blood beta clonotypes carried fewer insertions; young adult naive repertoires showed a weaker similar trend, while memory repertoires showed none. Out-of-frame TCR alpha sequences shared between twins showed an excess of low generation-probability sequences compared with coincidental sharing between unrelated individuals. Conclusions relied on cross-sectional statistical analysis, since the same donors could not be followed over many years.

The CDR3 goes from the cysteine to the phenylalanine over 16 residues. The sequence is cut down to CDR3 DNA, 48 bases in frame from base 1. Trimming accounts for 3 bases at V and 9 bases at J, while the number of junction bases matched to no gene is 12. CDR1 and CDR2 are read off the germline V gene as MGHRA and YSYEKL. Every donor was a healthy Caucasian. Three unrelated non-twin adults were additionally sequenced: a male aged 18 to 29, a male aged 50 to 59 and a female aged 50 to 59. Using Miltenyi CD45RO+ enrichment and human naive T-cell isolation kits, memory (CD45RO+) and naive T cells were isolated from PBMC. The library relied on 5' RACE. The data were produced on an Illumina HiSeq 2000. Template switching introduced a universal primer binding site; the final cDNA contained a unique molecular identifier, enabling accurate counting of TCR cDNA molecules. First-strand cDNA for TCR alpha and beta chains was synthesized from specific primers in the conserved constant-segment region. To control for contamination, every cDNA library was double barcoded, receiving both a SMART-Mk sample barcode and Illumina barcodes. TruSeq adapter sequences, together with Illumina sample barcodes, were added in two successive PCR steps. The Illumina HiSeq platform was used with custom primers to sequence TCR alpha and beta cDNA libraries. The paper's processing steps were these. Unique molecular identifiers were extracted from raw reads with MiGEC, and CDR3 positions were determined with MiXCR. For each individual, recombination models were inferred using an EM algorithm with the repgenHMM and IGoR tools. Shared clonotypes were analyzed with the tcR package in R, and sharing was normalized by the product of cloneset sizes. To study raw recombination free of thymic and clonal selection effects, out-of-frame nonproductive sequences were analyzed. TCRdb cleaned the public reads at Q25 with fastp, built clones with MiXCR and kept in-frame beta chains. Records with the same CDR3 protein are collapsed into one entry carrying the most frequent genes and DNA. The authors' filters were not applied to this entry. The sample table lists hundreds of thousands of distinct CDR3 sequences, 6.1% of them with a count of one. The ten largest clones capture 1.5% to 2% of the sample.

The receptor was isolated from a man aged 18-30 years in good health. The sample comprised naive T cells sorted from blood. What the cell subset or site label conveys for this sample: cells isolated with a human naive T-cell isolation kit. The chain joins TRBV4-1 to TRBJ2-1; TRBD2 fits 9 bases in the junction. The DNA sequence is given as TGCGCCAGCAGCCATCCGGGACTAGCTAGTAGAGGTGAGCAGTTCTTC. This sequence encodes CASSHPGLASRGEQFF.